The following is a TCR beta chain sequence with its context. The CDR3 is 13 residues long. The V end lost 6 bases, the J end lost 2 bases, and 11 bases lay between the germline ends. Germline V CDR1 and CDR2: KGHSH, LQKENI. This specimen comes from a study of blood T cell repertoires in COVID-19. About the research overall: Some COVID-19 samples were acute and others convalescent; all came from the United States, Italy and Spain. In each case, the material was cDNA or gDNA derived from T cells, B-cell-depleted T cells, or PBMCs.

Per the authors' pipeline: The authors estimated nucleated cell counts from reference gene primer amplification. Profiling relied on immunoSEQ multiplex PCR, and the TCRdb table lists in-frame clones only, not all of them. V and J calls plus clone size are reproduced from that table; the DNA served to infer D and trimming. Of around 300,000 clones listed, about 85% are singletons. The rearrangement links TRBV18 to TRBJ2-7; a weak D match, TRBD2 (5 bases). The clonotype was recovered from a human donor in a cohort sampled during active COVID-19. Sequencing input: peripheral blood. The CDR3 loop reads CASSGEEAYEQYF. CDR3 DNA: TGTGCCAGCTCGGGTGAGGAGGCCTACGAGCAGTACTTC.